This record concerns one TCR beta chain sequence. As yet, its antigen is unknown. This CDR3 contains 14 residues. The germline CDR1 and CDR2 sequences are MDHEN and SYDVKM. The V and J ends lost 7 bases and 1 base respectively, with 13 bases between them. These data are taken from a study of blood T cells in healthy people across ages. Study observations and caveats: A roughly linear fall in TCR beta diversity per million T cells was seen with increasing age.

Next came a second PCR, run for about 7 to 12 cycles, which used a sample-barcoded 5' primer along with a J-beta primer mix. One entry per CDR3 protein results from TCRdb running MiXCR on the 5' RACE reads. Among over 1,200,000 distinct CDR3 sequences listed, approximately 59% were seen once. The chain carries TRBV28 and TRBJ1-2; D is unclear. Material for sequencing was blood. The TCR sequence derives from a man younger than 35 in good health. The CDR3 is CASKYPGVNYGYTF. The CDR3 DNA reads TGTGCCAGCAAGTACCCCGGGGTTAACTATGGCTACACCTTC.